Sequencing of this TCR beta chain was carried out in a study of early T cells in non-severe SARS-CoV-2 infection. From the 5' RACE reads, TCRdb called clonotypes with MiXCR, one entry per CDR3 protein. The sample yields 48,000 or so distinct CDR3 sequences, over 5% seen once. The CDR3 has 17 residues. V was pared by 5 bases and J by 1 base, with 20 bases between. Germline lookup yields CDR1 SGHTA and CDR2 FQGNSA. This clonotype was recorded at least ten times. The sample here was whole blood, taken at baseline. This chain links TRBV7-2 with TRBJ2-5, with a tentative D call TRBD2 (6 bases). This receptor was identified in an adult who was a healthcare worker with PCR-confirmed SARS-CoV-2 infection or an uninfected control (not recorded which). CDR3 DNA sequence: TGTGCCAGCAGCGTCGGAGGGGCAGGCGTAGGCCAAGAGACCCAGTACTTC. Residues: CASSVGGAGVGQETQYF.